This entry describes one T cell receptor (beta chain). Here immunoSEQ multiplex PCR was the method, and the copy in TCRdb shows in-frame clones only, minus some. The sample carries about 42,000 clones, around 78% recorded once. CDR1 SGHRS and CDR2 YFSETQ come from the germline V gene. V gave up 7 bases and J gave up 2 bases, with 7 bases separating them. The CDR3 loop spans 13 amino acids. Single viable CD3+CD4+CD8-CD45RO+ cells were sorted as the memory CD4+ T cells. This sample is part of a study of memory CD4+ T cells and cytomegalovirus serostatus. The sample was memory CD4+ T cells from blood. This clonotype originated in an adult in good health and CMV-seronegative. The rearrangement links TRBV5-1 to TRBJ2-6; possibly TRBD1 for D (6 bases). CDR3 loop: CASRTAGANVLTF. The CDR3 region has the DNA TGCGCCAGCCGGACAGCTGGGGCCAACGTCCTGACTTTC.